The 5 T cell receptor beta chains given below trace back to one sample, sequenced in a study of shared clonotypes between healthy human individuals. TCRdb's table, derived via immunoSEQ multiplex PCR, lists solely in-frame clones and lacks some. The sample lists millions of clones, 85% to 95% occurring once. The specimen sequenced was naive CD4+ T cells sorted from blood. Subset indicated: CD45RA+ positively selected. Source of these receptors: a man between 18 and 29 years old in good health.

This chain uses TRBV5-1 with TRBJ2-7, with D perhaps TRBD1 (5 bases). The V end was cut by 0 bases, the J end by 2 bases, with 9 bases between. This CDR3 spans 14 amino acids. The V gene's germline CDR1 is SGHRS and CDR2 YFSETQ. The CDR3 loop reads CASSLAGIAYEQYF. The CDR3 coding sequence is TGCGCCAGCAGCTTGGCAGGGATAGCCTACGAGCAGTACTTC.

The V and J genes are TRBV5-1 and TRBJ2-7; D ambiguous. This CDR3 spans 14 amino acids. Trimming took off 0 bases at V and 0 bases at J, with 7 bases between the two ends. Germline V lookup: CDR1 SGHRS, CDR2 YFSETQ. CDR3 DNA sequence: TGCGCCAGCAGCTTGGACAGTCCCTCCTACGAGCAGTACTTC. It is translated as CASSLDSPSYEQYF.

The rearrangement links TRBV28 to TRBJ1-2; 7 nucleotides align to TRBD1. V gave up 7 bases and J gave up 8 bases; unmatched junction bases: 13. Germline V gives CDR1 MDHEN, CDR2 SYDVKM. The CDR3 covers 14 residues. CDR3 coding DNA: TGTGCCAGCACCGAACCCAGGGGGGCGCGGGGCTACACCTTC. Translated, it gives CASTEPRGARGYTF.

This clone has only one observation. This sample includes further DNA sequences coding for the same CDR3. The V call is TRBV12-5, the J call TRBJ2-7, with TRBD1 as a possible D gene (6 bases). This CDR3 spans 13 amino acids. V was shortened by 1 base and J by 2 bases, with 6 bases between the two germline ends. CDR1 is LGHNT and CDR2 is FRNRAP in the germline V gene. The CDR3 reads CASGLDRAYEQYF. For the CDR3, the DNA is TGTGCTAGTGGTTTGGACAGGGCCTACGAGCAGTACTTC.

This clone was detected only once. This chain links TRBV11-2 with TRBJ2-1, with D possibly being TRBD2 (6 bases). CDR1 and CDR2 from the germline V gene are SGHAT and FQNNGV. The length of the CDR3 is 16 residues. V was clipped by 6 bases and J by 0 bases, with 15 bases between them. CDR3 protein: CASRNLAASSYNEQFF. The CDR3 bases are TGTGCCAGCAGGAACTTAGCGGCCAGCTCCTACAATGAGCAGTTCTTC. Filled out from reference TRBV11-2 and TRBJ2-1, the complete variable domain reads EAGVAQSPRYKIIEKRQSVAFWCNPISGHATLYWYQQILGQGPKLLIQFQNNGVVDDSQLPKDRFSAERLKGVDSTLKIQPAKLEDSAVYLCASRNLAASSYNEQFFGPGTRLTVL.